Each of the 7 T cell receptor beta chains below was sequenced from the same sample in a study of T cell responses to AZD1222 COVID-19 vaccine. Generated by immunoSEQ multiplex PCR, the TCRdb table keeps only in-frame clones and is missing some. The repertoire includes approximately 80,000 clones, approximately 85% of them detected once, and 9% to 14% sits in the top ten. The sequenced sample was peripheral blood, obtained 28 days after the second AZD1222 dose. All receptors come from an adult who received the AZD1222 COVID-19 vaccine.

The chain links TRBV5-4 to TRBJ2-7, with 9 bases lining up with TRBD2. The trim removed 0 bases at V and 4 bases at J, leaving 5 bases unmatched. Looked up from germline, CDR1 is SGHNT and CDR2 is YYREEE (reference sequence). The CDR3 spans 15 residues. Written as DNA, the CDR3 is TGTGCCAGCAGCTTGGAAGCGGGAGGTGGGTACGAGCAGTACTTC. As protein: CASSLEAGGGYEQYF. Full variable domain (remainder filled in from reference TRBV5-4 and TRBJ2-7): ETGVTQSPTHLIKTRGQQVTLRCSSQSGHNTVSWYQQALGQGPQFIFQYYREEENGRGNFPPRFSGLQFPNYSSELNVNALELDDSALYLCASSLEAGGGYEQYFGPGTRLTVT.

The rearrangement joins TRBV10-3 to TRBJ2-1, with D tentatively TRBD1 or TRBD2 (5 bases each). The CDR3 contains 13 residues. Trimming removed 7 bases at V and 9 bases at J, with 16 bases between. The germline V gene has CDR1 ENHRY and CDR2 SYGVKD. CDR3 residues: CAINPGPESEQFF. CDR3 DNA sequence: TGTGCCATCAACCCGGGGCCCGAAAGTGAGCAGTTCTTC.

The CDR3 DNA reads as TGTGCCAGCAGCTTGCCAGCGGGGGTTCAAGAGACCCAGTACTTC. Its translation: CASSLPAGVQETQYF. V gene TRBV5-4 combines with J gene TRBJ2-5, with 8 bases fitting TRBD2. V gave up 1 base and J gave up 2 bases; unmatched junction bases: 4. Germline loops: CDR1 SGHNT, CDR2 YYREEE (reference sequence). The CDR3 length is 15 residues.

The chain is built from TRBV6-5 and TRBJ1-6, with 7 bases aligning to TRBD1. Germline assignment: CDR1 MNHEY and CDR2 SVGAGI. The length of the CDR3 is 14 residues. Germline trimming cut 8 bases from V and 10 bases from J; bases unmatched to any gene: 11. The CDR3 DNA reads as TGTGCCAGCCAGGGGGGTAGGGTAGGATCACCCCTCCACTTT. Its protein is CASQGGRVGSPLHF.

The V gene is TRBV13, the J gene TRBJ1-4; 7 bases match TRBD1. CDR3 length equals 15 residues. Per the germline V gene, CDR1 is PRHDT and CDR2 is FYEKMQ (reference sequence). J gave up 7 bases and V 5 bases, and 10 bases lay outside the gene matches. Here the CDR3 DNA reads TGTGCCAGCAGCGCCCGACAGGGAGGTCCTGAAAAACTGTTTTTT. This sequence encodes CASSARQGGPEKLFF. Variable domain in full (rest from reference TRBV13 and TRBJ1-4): AAGVIQSPRHLIKEKRETATLKCYPIPRHDTVYWYQQGPGQDPQFLISFYEKMQSDKGSIPDRFSAQQFSDYHSELNMSSLELGDSALYFCASSARQGGPEKLFFGSGTQLSVL.

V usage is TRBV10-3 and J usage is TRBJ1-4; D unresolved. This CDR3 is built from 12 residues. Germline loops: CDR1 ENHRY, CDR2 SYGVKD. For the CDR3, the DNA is TGTGGCTCGTCTCCAACTAATGAAAAACTGTTTTTT. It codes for CGSSPTNEKLFF.

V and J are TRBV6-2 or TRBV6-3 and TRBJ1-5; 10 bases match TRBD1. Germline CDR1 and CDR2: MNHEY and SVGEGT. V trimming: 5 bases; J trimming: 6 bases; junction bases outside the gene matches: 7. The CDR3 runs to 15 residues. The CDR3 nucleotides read TGTGCCAGCAGTGTGACAGGGGGCAATGGTCAGCCCCAGCATTTT. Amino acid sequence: CASSVTGGNGQPQHF.